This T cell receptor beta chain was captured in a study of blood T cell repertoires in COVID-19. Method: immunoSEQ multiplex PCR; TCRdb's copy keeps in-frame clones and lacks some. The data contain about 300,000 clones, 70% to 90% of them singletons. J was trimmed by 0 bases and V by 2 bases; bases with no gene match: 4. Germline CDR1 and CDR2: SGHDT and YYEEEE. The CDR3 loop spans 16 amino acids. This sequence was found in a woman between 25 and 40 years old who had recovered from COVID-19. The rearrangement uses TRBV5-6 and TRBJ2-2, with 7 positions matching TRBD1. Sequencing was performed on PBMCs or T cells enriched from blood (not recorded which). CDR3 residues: CASSFGTDSNTGELFF. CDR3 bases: TGTGCCAGCAGCTTCGGGACAGATTCGAACACCGGGGAGCTGTTTTTT.